These T cell receptor beta chains were read from a single sample in a study of blood T cell repertoires in COVID-19. The method was immunoSEQ multiplex PCR; TCRdb's version includes in-frame clones alone and lacks a portion of them. The sample records 350,000 or so clones, about 92% being singletons. The sequencing sample was made of PBMCs or T cells enriched from blood (not recorded which). These receptors all stem from a woman in her thirties who had recovered from COVID-19. CDR3s include the opening cysteine and the closing phenylalanine or tryptophan. D genes are given only for firm matches. Only part of the rows carry a size: once, few, many, or a class if the clone is expanded.

TGTGCCACCAGCGGGGAGGTAGACGAAAAACTGTTTTTT,CATSGEVDEKLFF,TRBV24-1,-,-,TRBJ1-4
TGTGCCAGCAGCTTACAGGGGGGCTATGGCTACACCTTC,CASSLQGGYGYTF,TRBV11-2,-,TRBD1,TRBJ1-2
TGTGCCAGCAGTGTAGAGGCTTACTATGGCTACACCTTC,CASSVEAYYGYTF,TRBV6-2/TRBV6-3,-,-,TRBJ1-2
TGTGCCAGCAGCCAGAGACCGGGACTAGCGGGGGAAGAGACCCAGTACTTC,CASSQRPGLAGEETQYF,TRBV7-9,-,TRBD2,TRBJ2-5
TGTGCCAGCAGCGTATACGGGAGAGAGCAGTTCTTC,CASSVYGREQFF,TRBV9,once,-,TRBJ2-1
TGTGCCCACAACATCGCCGATCAGCCCCAGCATTTT,CAHNIADQPQHF,TRBV3-1/TRBV3-2,-,-,TRBJ1-5
TGTGCCAGCAGTTCCGGACAGGGGGCGGGAGGCTACACCTTC,CASSSGQGAGGYTF,TRBV28,-,TRBD1,TRBJ1-2
TGTGCCAGCGGGGTGTCCGGGACTAGCGGGGAGGAGCAGTACTTC,CASGVSGTSGEEQYF,TRBV9,-,TRBD2,TRBJ2-7
TGTGCCAGCAGTTTTACCTATAACGGTGGGCTATTCACTGAAGCTTTCTTT,CASSFTYNGGLFTEAFF,TRBV27,-,-,TRBJ1-1
TGCGCCAGCAGGCCCTATCGTACGGGACAGGACATGAACACTGAAGCTTTCTTT,CASRPYRTGQDMNTEAFF,TRBV4-1,-,TRBD1,TRBJ1-1
TGTGCCAGCAGCCCGGGACGGTGGACTAGCGGGAGGGCCGGGGAGCTGTTTTTT,CASSPGRWTSGRAGELFF,TRBV5-4,-,TRBD2,TRBJ2-2
TGTGCCAGCAGCGGGGGACTAGGTTCATACAATGAGCAGTTCTTC,CASSGGLGSYNEQFF,TRBV28,few,TRBD2,TRBJ2-1
TGCAGCGTTGTATTGGGGGCTCAGGCTGAAGCTTTCTTT,CSVVLGAQAEAFF,TRBV29-1,-,-,TRBJ1-1
TGTGCCAGCAGCTTCGGGGGGAGCAATCAGCCCCAGCATTTT,CASSFGGSNQPQHF,TRBV5-5,-,-,TRBJ1-5
TGTGCCACCGCCCGGCGGGGTCAGCCCCAGCATTTT,CATARRGQPQHF,TRBV12-3/TRBV12-4,-,-,TRBJ1-5
TGCGCCAGCAGCTTGGCCGTGACCGGGTTAAATGAAGCTTTCTTT,CASSLAVTGLNEAFF,TRBV5-1,-,-,TRBJ1-1
TGTGCCACCCAAGAGGCAGGGGCGAGGAATGAGCAGTTCTTC,CATQEAGARNEQFF,TRBV2,-,-,TRBJ2-1
TGCGCCAAACTGTCAGGGGCCGACTATAATTCACCCCTCCACTTT,CAKLSGADYNSPLHF,TRBV10-1,-,-,TRBJ1-6
TGTGCCTGGAGCGACATCCCAACAGGGGACACTGAAGCTTTCTTT,CAWSDIPTGDTEAFF,TRBV30,-,TRBD1,TRBJ1-1
TGTGCCAGCAGTTCCGGGACTAAATCTGGAAACACCATATATTTT,CASSSGTKSGNTIYF,TRBV6-5,-,-,TRBJ1-3
TGTGCCAGCAGCACAAGGTTTGGCGTGGACAGGCGCGGAGATACGCAGTATTTT,CASSTRFGVDRRGDTQYF,TRBV11-2,-,TRBD1,TRBJ2-3
TGTGCCAGCAGTGAGCGTGGAAACACCATATATTTT,CASSERGNTIYF,TRBV2,-,-,TRBJ1-3
TGTGCCAGCAGCTTAATCTCACTAGCGGGGGCCTACAATGAGCAGTTCTTC,CASSLISLAGAYNEQFF,TRBV7-2,-,TRBD2,TRBJ2-1
TGTGCCAGCAGCACAGAGTCTGAAGGCTACACCTTC,CASSTESEGYTF,TRBV7-2,-,-,TRBJ1-2
TGTGCCAGCAGTTTCCGTTACGGGAACTCCTACGAGCAGTACTTC,CASSFRYGNSYEQYF,TRBV28,-,-,TRBJ2-7
TGTGCCACCAGTGATTTCGGACTAGCGGGGATTGAGCAGTTCTTC,CATSDFGLAGIEQFF,TRBV24-1,-,TRBD2,TRBJ2-1
TGTGCCACCAGTGATACACCGGGGTATGGCTACACCTTC,CATSDTPGYGYTF,TRBV24-1,-,-,TRBJ1-2
TGTGCCAGCAGCGTAGGGGCTAGCGGGAGGTATACGCAGTATTTT,CASSVGASGRYTQYF,TRBV9,-,TRBD2,TRBJ2-3
TGTGCCAGCAGCTTATCGGGTAGCTCAGATACGCAGTATTTT,CASSLSGSSDTQYF,TRBV11-2,-,-,TRBJ2-3
TGCAGCGTGGCAGGGGGCAATGAGCAGTTCTTC,CSVAGGNEQFF,TRBV29-1,-,TRBD1,TRBJ2-1
TGCGCCAGCAGTCACAAGGGACAGGGGGCGCACACCGGGGAGCTGTTTTTT,CASSHKGQGAHTGELFF,TRBV23-1,-,TRBD1,TRBJ2-2
TGCGCCAGCAGCTTGTGGGGGGACGGGGCCAAAAACATTCAGTACTTC,CASSLWGDGAKNIQYF,TRBV5-1,-,-,TRBJ2-4
TGTGCCAGCAGCCTGACAGGGCTCTCTGGAAACACCATATATTTT,CASSLTGLSGNTIYF,TRBV6-1,once,TRBD1,TRBJ1-3
TGTGCCAGCAGTTTCCCCCCCTCGGGGCAGTACTTC,CASSFPPSGQYF,TRBV12-3/TRBV12-4,-,-,TRBJ2-7
TGTGCCAGCAGCTTGGGCGACAGGAACACTGAAGCTTTCTTT,CASSLGDRNTEAFF,TRBV5-4,-,-,TRBJ1-1
TGTGCCAGCAGCCAAGGACTAGCCAAGACAGAGACCCAGTACTTC,CASSQGLAKTETQYF,TRBV14,-,TRBD2,TRBJ2-5
TGTGCCTGGAGTGCGGGTAGCAATTCACCCCTCCACTTT,CAWSAGSNSPLHF,TRBV30,-,-,TRBJ1-6
TGCGCCAGCAGAAGGACTAGCACAGATACGCAGTATTTT,CASRRTSTDTQYF,TRBV5-1,-,-,TRBJ2-3
TGTGCCAGCAGCTTTAATGGAAACACCATATATTTT,CASSFNGNTIYF,TRBV7-2,-,-,TRBJ1-3
TGTGCCAGCAGTTTTGTTATGAACACTGAAGCTTTCTTT,CASSFVMNTEAFF,TRBV12-3/TRBV12-4,-,-,TRBJ1-1
TGTGCCAGCAGTTTATCAGGTCCTGGAAACACCATATATTTT,CASSLSGPGNTIYF,TRBV28,-,-,TRBJ1-3
TGTGCCAGCAGTTTAGAAGGGGACAGGGGGCGTGTCTATGGCTACACCTTC,CASSLEGDRGRVYGYTF,TRBV28,-,TRBD1,TRBJ1-2
TGTGCCAGCAGTTTAGAGGGACTAGCGGGGAGCAGCACAGATACGCAGTATTTT,CASSLEGLAGSSTDTQYF,TRBV27,once,TRBD2,TRBJ2-3
TGTGCCAGTAGTCCCCCGGGACTAGCGGGAGAAAGGCAGTACTTC,CASSPPGLAGERQYF,TRBV19,-,TRBD2,TRBJ2-7
TGTGCCAGCAGCTTAGTCCAGGGTAGCTCCTACGAGCAGTACTTC,CASSLVQGSSYEQYF,TRBV7-8,-,-,TRBJ2-7
TGCGCCAGCAGCCAACTAACGGACGGGGCTAATGAAAAACTGTTTTTT,CASSQLTDGANEKLFF,TRBV4-1,-,-,TRBJ1-4
TGTGCCAGCAGTGCGACAGGGGGCGGGCAGCCCCAGCATTTT,CASSATGGGQPQHF,TRBV6-4,once,TRBD1,TRBJ1-5
TGTGCCAGCAGTTACTCTCGGGGAAGATCACCCCTCCACTTT,CASSYSRGRSPLHF,TRBV6-2/TRBV6-3,once,-,TRBJ1-6